This entry lists 10 T cell receptor beta chains sequenced from one sample in a study of shared clonotypes between healthy human individuals. Selected positively for CCR7 and CD45RO-negative, naive CD8 cells excluded terminally differentiated effector memory CD45RA+ cells. Some clones are missing from TCRdb's copy, which holds only in-frame ones; the method was immunoSEQ multiplex PCR. The table shows 750,000 to 1,000,000 clones, with 90% to 95% occurring only once. The sequencing input was naive CD8+ T cells sorted from blood. These receptor sequences come from a man aged 25-45 years in good health.

This clone has a single count. The rearrangement joins TRBV7-9 to TRBJ2-1; TRBD2 agrees at 12 bases. CDR1 SEHNR and CDR2 FQNEAQ come from the germline V gene (reference sequence). There are 17 residues in the CDR3. V was pared by 0 bases and J by 10 bases, with 10 bases of the junction left unmatched. The CDR3 nucleotides are TGTGCCAGCAGCTTAGCGTCTGTCGGACTAGCGGGGAGAGAGCAGTTCTTC. Translation: CASSLASVGLAGREQFF.

The V gene is TRBV7-6, the J gene TRBJ2-3; 7 nucleotides line up with TRBD1. CDR1 is SGHVS, CDR2 FNYEAQ, per germline. This CDR3 region has 14 residues. V lost 2 bases, J lost 5 bases, and 4 bases stayed unmatched. The CDR3 nucleotides are TGTGCCAGCAGCTTATCTCAGGGGGTAGATACGCAGTATTTT. It yields the protein CASSLSQGVDTQYF. Full variable domain (outside the CDR3, taken from reference TRBV7-6 and TRBJ2-3): GAGVSQSPRYKVTKRGQDVALRCDPISGHVSLYWYRQALGQGPEFLTYFNYEAQQDKSGLPNDRFSAERPEGSISTLTIQRTEQRDSAMYRCASSLSQGVDTQYFGPGTRLTVL.

This rearrangement joins TRBV2 to TRBJ2-1, with D perhaps TRBD1 (5 bases). Germline CDR1 SNHLY, CDR2 FYNNEI. V was trimmed by 11 bases and J by 5 bases, leaving 22 bases between them. This CDR3 comprises 15 residues. DNA for the CDR3: TGTGCCCCCATCAGTGGGGCCGAGTCAGACAATGAGCAGTTCTTC. Amino acids: CAPISGAESDNEQFF.

J is TRBJ2-5 and V is TRBV7-9, with D possibly TRBD2 on 6 matching bases. The CDR3 is 13 amino acids. V dropped 2 bases and J dropped 4 bases, with 8 bases sitting between them. CDR1 and CDR2 from the germline V gene are SEHNR and FQNEAQ (reference sequence). The DNA for the CDR3 is TGTGCCAGCAGCTTACCGCGGGGAGAGACCCAGTACTTC. As protein: CASSLPRGETQYF.

A few counts support this clone. V is TRBV23-1 and J is TRBJ1-2; 8 nucleotides line up with TRBD1. TRBV23-1 is an open reading frame whose function is uncertain. This CDR3 is built from 17 residues. V dropped 4 bases and J dropped 3; count of bases not matched to a gene: 13. The CDR3 loop reads CASSPPPAGGLDYGYTF. CDR3 DNA sequence: TGCGCCAGCAGTCCCCCTCCCGCAGGGGGCCTGGACTATGGCTACACCTTC.

V is TRBV25-1 and J is TRBJ1-1, with TRBD1 matching over 8 bases. The CDR3 sequence is 14 residues long. From germline, CDR1 is MGHDK and CDR2 SYGVNS. Losses at the gene ends were 5 bases for V and 3 bases for J; bases not matched to a gene: 5. CDR3 sequence reads: CASSTSTGDTEAFF. CDR3 sequence (DNA): TGTGCCAGCAGTACCTCGACAGGGGACACTGAAGCTTTCTTT.

The CDR3 reads CASSLAIYNEQFF. CDR3 bases: TGTGCCAGCAGCTTAGCCATTTACAATGAGCAGTTCTTC. The chain couples TRBV7-9 to TRBJ2-1; D unresolved. The germline V gene has CDR1 SEHNR and CDR2 FQNEAQ (reference sequence). The CDR3 totals 13 residues. The V and J ends lost 0 bases and 4 bases respectively, with 4 bases between them.

The chain recombines TRBV7-2 with TRBJ2-1; 8 nucleotides agree with TRBD2. The CDR3 is 17 amino acids. V dropped 5 bases and J dropped 5; count of bases not matched to a gene: 14. Per the germline V gene, CDR1 is SGHTA and CDR2 is FQGNSA. The CDR3 nucleotides read TGTGCCAGCAGCCACAGCGGGAGCGGTTATGTGGACAATGAGCAGTTCTTC. This codes for CASSHSGSGYVDNEQFF. Based on the CDR3 plus reference TRBV7-2 and TRBJ2-1, the full variable domain is GAGVSQSPSNKVTEKGKDVELRCDPISGHTALYWYRQSLGQGLEFLIYFQGNSAPDKSGLPSDRFSAERTGGSVSTLTIQRTQQEDSAVYLCASSHSGSGYVDNEQFFGPGTRLTVL.

This sequence joins TRBV5-4 and TRBJ1-4, with 9 nucleotides matching TRBD1. CDR1 and CDR2 from the germline V gene are SGHNT and YYREEE (reference sequence). The V and J ends lost 1 base and 3 bases, in that order; junction bases with no gene match: 4. CDR3 length: 16 amino acids. DNA for the CDR3: TGTGCCAGCAGCTTGAACAGGGGGCAGGCTAATGAAAAACTGTTTTTT. It encodes CASSLNRGQANEKLFF. The whole variable domain, filled in from reference TRBV5-4 and TRBJ1-4, reads ETGVTQSPTHLIKTRGQQVTLRCSSQSGHNTVSWYQQALGQGPQFIFQYYREEENGRGNFPPRFSGLQFPNYSSELNVNALELDDSALYLCASSLNRGQANEKLFFGSGTQLSVL.

This clone has more than one count but fewer than ten. The genes are TRBV5-6 and TRBJ1-5; D unclear. The CDR3 is 12 residues long. Trimming removed 3 bases from V and 6 bases from J, with 7 bases in between. Germline V gives CDR1 SGHDT, CDR2 YYEEEE. CDR3 sequence: CASSSFGQPQHF. CDR3 bases: TGTGCCAGCAGCTCATTCGGTCAGCCCCAGCATTTT. The full variable domain, rest sourced from reference TRBV5-6 and TRBJ1-5, is DAGVTQSPTHLIKTRGQQVTLRCSPKSGHDTVSWYQQALGQGPQFIFQYYEEEERQRGNFPDRFSGHQFPNYSSELNVNALLLGDSALYLCASSSFGQPQHFGDGTRLSIL.